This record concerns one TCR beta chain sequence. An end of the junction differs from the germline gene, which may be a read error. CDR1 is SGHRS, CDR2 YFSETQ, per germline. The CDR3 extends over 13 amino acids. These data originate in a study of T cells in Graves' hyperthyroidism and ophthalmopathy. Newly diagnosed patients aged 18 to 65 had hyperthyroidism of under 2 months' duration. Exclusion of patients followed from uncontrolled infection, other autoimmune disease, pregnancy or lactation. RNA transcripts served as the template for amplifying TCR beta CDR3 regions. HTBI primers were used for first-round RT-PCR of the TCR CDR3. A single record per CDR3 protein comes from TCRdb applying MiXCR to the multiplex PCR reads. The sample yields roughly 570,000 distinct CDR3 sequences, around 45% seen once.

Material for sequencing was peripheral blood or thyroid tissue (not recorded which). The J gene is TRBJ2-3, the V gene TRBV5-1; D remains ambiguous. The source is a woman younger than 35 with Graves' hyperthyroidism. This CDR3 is CASSAIETDTQYF. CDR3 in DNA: TGTGCCAGCAGTGCTATCGAGACAGATACGCAGTATTTT.